This T cell receptor (beta chain) derives from a study of blood T cell repertoires in COVID-19. Overall study: Italy, Spain and the United States were the sources of the convalescent and acute COVID-19 samples. In each case, the material was cDNA or gDNA derived from T cells, B-cell-depleted T cells, or PBMCs.

Per the original methods: It was from reference gene primer amplification that nucleated cell counts were estimated. The assay was immunoSEQ multiplex PCR, and TCRdb's table has in-frame clones only and misses some. The DNA gave D and trimming, while V, J and clone size come from that table. The profile covers about 140,000 clones, with approximately 80% appearing a single time and 5.2% taken by the ten largest. Germline V gene data show CDR1 as SQVTM and CDR2 as ANQGSEA. CDR3 length equals 14 residues. V lost 3 bases to trimming and J lost 2 bases, with 13 bases between them. The sequencing input was PBMCs or T cells enriched from blood (not recorded which). The chain uses TRBV29-1 and TRBJ1-2; D gene unclear. The source of this sequence is a man between 65 and 79 years old who had been exposed to COVID-19. CDR3 in DNA: TGCAGCGTTGATCGAGTTCCTCCCAACTATGGCTACACCTTC. Translated, it gives CSVDRVPPNYGYTF.